One and the same sample provided the 3 T cell receptor beta chains below, sequenced in a study of graft-versus-host responses after intestinal transplantation (dated by TCRdb to the early 2020s). Libraries were made using the immunoSEQ multiplex PCR assay. The clones in this table, taken by TCRdb from immuneACCESS, are in-frame only. Not every clone is retained; where verified, under half of the shortfall comes from an unresolved V gene, and the cause of the rest is unknown. This sample lists 95,000 or so clones; more than 80% were detected once. Jointly, the top ten make up about 16% of the sample. The source was PBMCs, collected roughly 410 days after intestinal transplant. The receptors derive from a human patient who received an intestinal transplant, so some T cells may come from the graft donor.

The rearrangement joins TRBV27 to TRBJ2-5; tentative D call: TRBD1 (6 bases). This CDR3 has 14 residues. V lost 6 bases and J 4 bases, leaving 15 bases between the germline ends. From germline, CDR1 is MNHEY and CDR2 SMNVEV (reference sequence). CDR3 in amino acids: CASSQNRVVETQYF. For the CDR3, the DNA is TGTGCCAGCAGCCAAAACAGGGTAGTAGAGACCCAGTACTTC.

This chain joins TRBV19 and TRBJ2-7; 10 nucleotides line up with TRBD1. CDR1 is LNHDA and CDR2 is SQIVND in the germline V gene (reference sequence). The CDR3 loop spans 14 amino acids. Germline trimming cut 5 bases from V and 4 bases from J; bases unmatched to any gene: 5. This chain's CDR3 is CASSPGQGYYEQYF. The DNA for the CDR3 is TGTGCCAGTAGTCCGGGACAGGGGTATTACGAGCAGTACTTC.

The chain carries TRBV13 and TRBJ1-4, with D possibly being TRBD1 (6 bases). The CDR3 contains 17 residues. The V gene lost 0 bases and the J gene lost 7 bases, with 18 bases spanning the gap. Germline assignment: CDR1 PRHDT and CDR2 FYEKMQ (reference sequence). CDR3 nucleotide sequence: TGTGCCAGCAGCTTAGGCAGGGGACTCTATATCGGTGAAAAACTGTTTTTT. Translated, it gives CASSLGRGLYIGEKLFF.